These 10 T cell receptor beta chains came from one sample sequenced in a study of STAT5B mutations in CD4+ large granular lymphocyte leukemia. Produced via immunoSEQ multiplex PCR; TCRdb's table is partial and in-frame only. The repertoire holds some 40,000 clones, roughly 85% seen once, with over 1% in the top ten. Sample: CD4+ T cells from blood buffy coats. Receptors originate from a human donor in good health.

The rearrangement uses TRBV6-1 and TRBJ1-3; D is unclear. Trimming cost V 6 bases and J 0 bases, with 12 bases left between them. Germline V gene lookup returns CDR1 MNHNS and CDR2 SASEGT. This CDR3 has 15 amino acids. In nucleotides, the CDR3 is TGTGCCAGCAGGAAGACTGTCAGCTCTGGAAACACCATATATTTT. Its translation: CASRKTVSSGNTIYF.

This chain connects TRBV20-1 to TRBJ2-5; D gene uncertain. CDR1 DFQATT and CDR2 SNEGSKA come from the germline V gene (reference sequence). The CDR3 runs to 11 residues. Trimming cost V 0 bases and J 5 bases, with 4 bases left between them. The CDR3 bases are TGCAGTGCTAGAGAAATGGAGACCCAGTACTTC. It yields the protein CSAREMETQYF.

J is TRBJ2-3 and V is TRBV7-2, with 7 nucleotides matching TRBD2. This CDR3 has 15 residues. V lost 3 bases and J lost 4; bases outside the gene matches: 7. Germline CDR1 SGHTA, CDR2 FQGNSA. In nucleotides, the CDR3 is TGTGCCAGCAGCTTTCAAGCGGGGATCTCAGATACGCAGTATTTT. Protein: CASSFQAGISDTQYF.

This rearrangement joins TRBV27 to TRBJ2-7; TRBD2 matches at 7 bases. Germline CDR1 is MNHEY and CDR2 is SMNVEV (reference sequence). This CDR3 contains 16 residues. J lost 0 bases, V lost 3 bases, and 8 bases had no gene match. DNA of the CDR3: TGTGCCAGCAGTTTGGGGCGGACTAGGAGCTCCTACGAGCAGTACTTC. This codes for CASSLGRTRSSYEQYF.

This sequence joins TRBV6-5 and TRBJ1-1; D remains ambiguous. Trimming left V 11 bases short and J 1 base short, with 11 bases between. The CDR3 totals 12 residues. Germline CDR1 is MNHEY and CDR2 is SVGAGI. This CDR3 reads CAAGLGNTEAFF. In nucleotides, the CDR3 is TGTGCCGCTGGGCTGGGGAACACTGAAGCTTTCTTT.

This clone has only a few counts. The rearrangement links TRBV30 to TRBJ2-2, with D perhaps matching TRBD1 (6 bases). CDR1 and CDR2 from the germline V gene are GTSNPN and SVGIG (reference sequence). CDR3 length: 15 amino acids. V was shortened by 4 bases and J by 0 bases, with 12 bases between the two germline ends. CDR3: CAWNWGLSNTGELFF. The CDR3, as DNA: TGTGCCTGGAACTGGGGGCTATCGAACACCGGGGAGCTGTTTTTT.

This clone was counted a few times. The chain joins TRBV2 to TRBJ2-2; D call uncertain. V was cut by 7 bases and J by 5 bases, with 14 bases left in between. This CDR3 is built from 14 residues. Germline loops: CDR1 SNHLY, CDR2 FYNNEI. CDR3 DNA: TGTGCCAGCAACGGCCAGCCCGGGACCGGGGAGCTGTTTTTT. Its translation is CASNGQPGTGELFF.

The V call is TRBV19, the J call TRBJ2-1; possibly TRBD2 for D (6 bases). The V end lost 4 bases, the J end lost 1 base, and 14 bases lay between the germline ends. CDR3 size: 16 residues. Germline CDR1 reads LNHDA; CDR2 reads SQIVND (reference sequence). CDR3 DNA sequence: TGTGCCAGTAGTAGCACGGGGGACCTATCCTACAATGAGCAGTTCTTC. Its protein product is CASSSTGDLSYNEQFF.

The chain recombines TRBV7-3 with TRBJ2-5, with D possibly TRBD1 on 7 matching bases. The CDR3 is 15 residues long. Germline-derived CDR1 and CDR2 are SGHTA and FQGTGA. V was cut by 8 bases and J by 2 bases, with 18 bases left in between. The CDR3 DNA follows: TGTGCCAGCTCACTCGGAGGGGGCAGTCAAGAGACCCAGTACTTC. This encodes CASSLGGGSQETQYF.

The chain uses TRBV7-2 and TRBJ1-4, with unresolved D. Germline loops: CDR1 SGHTA, CDR2 FQGNSA. This CDR3 spans 12 amino acids. Between the trimmed V and J ends, which lost 5 bases and 7 bases, there was a span of 8 bases. CDR3 amino acids: CASSRPGEKLFF. Written as DNA, the CDR3 is TGTGCCAGCAGCCGTCCGGGTGAAAAACTGTTTTTT. The entire variable domain, with the rest obtained from reference TRBV7-2 and TRBJ1-4, is as follows: GAGVSQSPSNKVTEKGKDVELRCDPISGHTALYWYRQSLGQGLEFLIYFQGNSAPDKSGLPSDRFSAERTGGSVSTLTIQRTQQEDSAVYLCASSRPGEKLFFGSGTQLSVL.